The T cell receptor (beta chain) under discussion was sequenced for a study of cytomegalovirus exposure and HLA in healthy donors. The CDR3 covers 13 residues. Trimming took off 6 bases at V and 8 bases at J, with 13 bases between the two ends. The germline V gene encodes CDR1 MNHNS and CDR2 SASEGT. Use of 60 Vbeta and 13 Jbeta primers characterized the PCR. Sequencing used immunoSEQ multiplex PCR; TCRdb keeps in-frame clones, though not all of them. The table shows about 150,000 clones, with approximately 84% occurring only once. The sequencing input was PBMCs. V and J are TRBV6-1 and TRBJ1-4; D not certain. The clonotype was recovered from a middle-aged man in good health and CMV-seropositive. The CDR3 loop is CASRPIAGEKLFF. CDR3 in DNA: TGTGCCAGCAGGCCGATCGCGGGGGAAAAACTGTTTTTT.